This T cell receptor beta chain was recovered during a study of cytomegalovirus exposure and HLA in healthy donors. PCR involved 60 Vbeta and 13 Jbeta primers. Produced via immunoSEQ multiplex PCR; TCRdb's table is partial and in-frame only. The sample has roughly 150,000 clones, about 80% seen once. Germline V gives CDR1 SGHNT, CDR2 YENEEA. There are 15 residues in the CDR3. The V end lost 4 bases, the J end lost 9 bases, and 19 bases lay between the germline ends. The chain recombines TRBV11-3 with TRBJ2-1; perhaps TRBD2 as D (7 bases). The clonotype comes from a man aged 30 to 45 in good health and CMV-seronegative. The sample was PBMCs. The CDR3 region is CASSSRLGGLGEQFF. CDR3 DNA: TGTGCCAGCAGCTCCAGGCTGGGGGGGCTTGGTGAGCAGTTCTTC.